These 21 T cell receptor beta chains share one sample of origin, sequenced in a study of memory CD4+ T cells and cytomegalovirus serostatus. Single viable CD3+CD4+CD8-CD45RO+ cells were sorted as the memory CD4+ T cells. Sequenced by immunoSEQ multiplex PCR; TCRdb stores in-frame clones only, minus some. The table records about 25,000 clones, over 70% of them present only once. The sequenced sample was memory CD4+ T cells from blood. The receptors stem from an adult in good health and CMV-seronegative.

This clone was seen more than once but under ten times. The CDR3 DNA sequence: TGCGCCAGCAACAATGAGGGACATCCCAATTCACCCCTCCACTTT. This translates into CASNNEGHPNSPLHF. The chain is built from TRBV5-1 and TRBJ1-6, with D possibly being TRBD1 (6 bases). The CDR3 runs 15 residues. Germline values: CDR1 SGHRS, CDR2 YFSETQ. Trimming stripped 6 bases from V and 7 bases from J, with 17 bases between.

V usage is TRBV27 and J usage is TRBJ1-5; D gene uncertain. The CDR3 has 14 residues. The V end lost 6 bases, the J end lost 0 bases, and 9 bases lay between the germline ends. Germline V CDR1 and CDR2: MNHEY, SMNVEV (reference sequence). The CDR3 bases are TGTGCCAGCAGAGGTTTTTATAGCAATCAGCCCCAGCATTTT. Its protein product is CASRGFYSNQPQHF.

This clone was seen only a few times. The chain carries TRBV11-2 and TRBJ2-7; 10 bases map to TRBD2. CDR1 and CDR2 (germline): SGHAT, FQNNGV. This CDR3 comprises 14 residues. With 3 bases clipped from V and 4 bases from J, the junction kept 3 bases outside the gene matches. The CDR3 DNA follows: TGTGCCAGCAGCTTTTCTAGCGGGAGTTACGAGCAGTACTTC. It yields the protein CASSFSSGSYEQYF.

The V call is TRBV11-3, the J call TRBJ2-3; D remains unclear. Trimming took 5 bases from V and 3 from J, leaving 9 bases between them. CDR1 is SGHNT and CDR2 is YENEEA in the germline V gene. The CDR3 covers 13 residues. The CDR3 nucleotides are TGTGCCAGCAGCCTTTATGATACAGATACGCAGTATTTT. Amino acid sequence: CASSLYDTDTQYF.

This clone is labeled as medium-sized. The chain uses TRBV6-5 and TRBJ1-1; no reliable D call. From germline, CDR1 is MNHEY and CDR2 SVGAGI. CDR3 length: 15 amino acids. Trimming left V 5 bases short and J 1 base short, with 14 bases between. Here the CDR3 reads CASSLELATNTEAFF. CDR3 nucleotide sequence: TGTGCCAGCAGTCTTGAGTTGGCGACGAACACTGAAGCTTTCTTT.

The rearrangement joins TRBV10-3 to TRBJ1-1; possibly TRBD1 for D (6 bases). This CDR3 contains 14 residues. Deletions cut 4 bases from V and 2 bases from J, with 11 bases between. The germline CDR1 and CDR2 sequences are ENHRY and SYGVKD. CDR3 protein: CAISADSGNTEAFF. The CDR3 nucleotides read TGTGCCATCAGTGCGGACAGCGGAAACACTGAAGCTTTCTTT.

The rearrangement uses TRBV2 and TRBJ1-5, with 11 bases fitting TRBD1. This CDR3 region has 17 residues. V lost 4 bases to trimming and J lost 1 base; unmatched junction nucleotides: 6. The germline gives CDR1 SNHLY, CDR2 FYNNEI. The CDR3 reads CASSGTGGAKSNQPQHF. Here the CDR3 DNA reads TGTGCCAGCAGTGGGACAGGGGGCGCAAAGAGCAATCAGCCCCAGCATTTT.

The V call is TRBV5-1, the J call TRBJ2-7; 11 bases fit TRBD2. Trimming cost V 6 bases and J 2 bases; bases outside gene matches: 4. The germline gives CDR1 SGHRS, CDR2 YFSETQ. CDR3 size: 14 residues. The chain's CDR3 is CASNLAGGTYEQYF. The CDR3 DNA sequence: TGCGCCAGCAATCTAGCGGGAGGCACCTACGAGCAGTACTTC.

This clone came up a few times. The chain carries TRBV5-4 and TRBJ1-1; TRBD1 might be the D (5 bases). V shed 4 bases and J shed 1 base, with 14 bases lying between them. CDR3 size: 15 residues. CDR1 and CDR2 from the germline V gene are SGHNT and YYREEE (reference sequence). CDR3 coding DNA: TGTGCCAGCAGCCTGCGGGGGGAACGGAACACTGAAGCTTTCTTT. It is translated as CASSLRGERNTEAFF.

The V and J genes are TRBV7-2 and TRBJ2-3; D not certain. Germline assignment: CDR1 SGHTA and CDR2 FQGNSA. V was clipped by 1 base and J by 0 bases, with 14 bases between them. The CDR3 is 17 amino acids. The CDR3 sequence: CASSLVAGSSSTDTQYF. CDR3 nucleotide sequence: TGTGCCAGCAGCTTAGTCGCCGGCTCTTCTAGCACAGATACGCAGTATTTT.

The V call is TRBV28, the J call TRBJ2-7, with 8 nucleotides matching TRBD1. Germline CDR1 is MDHEN and CDR2 is SYDVKM. There are 15 residues in the CDR3. V was pared by 4 bases and J by 7 bases, with 12 bases of the junction left unmatched. CDR3 amino acids: CASSSSGGRMGEQYF. CDR3 nucleotides: TGTGCCAGCAGTTCATCAGGGGGCAGGATGGGTGAGCAGTACTTC. Supplemented by reference TRBV28 and TRBJ2-7, the full variable domain reads DVKVTQSSRYLVKRTGEKVFLECVQDMDHENMFWYRQDPGLGLRLIYFSYDVKMKEKGDIPEGYSVSREKKERFSLILESASTNQTSMYLCASSSSGGRMGEQYFGPGTRLTVT.

This chain uses TRBV7-2 with TRBJ2-5, with D unclear. V was shortened by 4 bases and J by 3 bases, with 3 bases between the two germline ends. Per germline, CDR1 SGHTA and CDR2 FQGNSA. The CDR3 runs to 11 residues. The CDR3 region has the DNA TGTGCCAGCAGCTCCGAAGAGACCCAGTACTTC. Translated: CASSSEETQYF.

This clone was detected only a few times. This chain uses TRBV6-5 with TRBJ1-1, with D perhaps matching TRBD1 (6 bases). V dropped 0 bases and J dropped 4 bases, with 12 bases sitting between them. Looked up from germline, CDR1 is MNHEY and CDR2 is SVGAGI. The CDR3 totals 15 residues. CDR3 in DNA: TGTGCCAGCAGTTACTCACTCCGAGGGGGCACTGAAGCTTTCTTT. It is translated as CASSYSLRGGTEAFF.

The V gene is TRBV9, the J gene TRBJ1-5; D unclear. V was pared by 4 bases and J by 0 bases, with 11 bases between. This CDR3 region has 15 residues. Germline CDR1 is SGDLS and CDR2 is YYNGEE. The CDR3 region is CASSPRGNSNQPQHF. The CDR3 DNA is TGTGCCAGCAGCCCGCGGGGTAATAGCAATCAGCCCCAGCATTTT.

The chain is built from TRBV30 and TRBJ2-6; no reliable D call. Trimming cost V 6 bases and J 0 bases, with 15 bases left between them. The CDR3 loop spans 16 amino acids. CDR1 and CDR2 from the germline V gene are GTSNPN and SVGIG (reference sequence). The CDR3 nucleotides read TGTGCCTGCCCCCCTGGACGGCTCTCTGGGGCCAACGTCCTGACTTTC. Residues: CACPPGRLSGANVLTF. Variable domain in full (rest from reference TRBV30 and TRBJ2-6): SQTIHQWPATLVQPVGSPLSLECTVEGTSNPNLYWYRQAAGRGLQLLFYSVGIGQISSEVPQNLSASRPQDRQFILSSKKLLLSDSGFYLCACPPGRLSGANVLTFGAGSRLTVL.

The rearrangement links TRBV30 to TRBJ1-5, with D possibly matching TRBD1 (6 bases). Germline assignment: CDR1 GTSNPN and CDR2 SVGIG (reference sequence). The V end was cut by 3 bases, the J end by 2 bases, with 14 bases between. The CDR3 is 15 residues long. CDR3 DNA sequence: TGTGCCTGGAGCCCGGGGGGCAGAGGCAATCAGCCCCAGCATTTT. This translates into CAWSPGGRGNQPQHF.

This clone was seen once. The chain uses TRBV5-6 and TRBJ2-5; TRBD1 matches at 10 bases. CDR1 is SGHDT, CDR2 YYEEEE, per germline. J was trimmed by 0 bases and V by 3 bases; bases with no gene match: 8. This CDR3 is 17 amino acids long. As DNA, the CDR3 is TGTGCCAGCAGCTCTTCTCGGACAGGGGGTAACCAAGAGACCCAGTACTTC. This encodes CASSSSRTGGNQETQYF.

Details on this clone: The same CDR3 can be traced to other DNA sequences in this sample. The V and J genes are TRBV11-2 and TRBJ2-5; 8 bases are shared with TRBD2. CDR1 SGHAT and CDR2 FQNNGV come from the germline V gene. Trimming cost V 5 bases and J 1 base; bases outside gene matches: 9. The CDR3 is 16 residues long. The CDR3: CASSLLIAGGQETQYF. The CDR3 DNA is TGTGCCAGCAGCCTCCTGATCGCGGGAGGCCAAGAGACCCAGTACTTC.

J is TRBJ2-1 and V is TRBV29-1; TRBD2 aligns across 8 bases. This CDR3 contains 14 residues. Looked up from germline, CDR1 is SQVTM and CDR2 is ANQGSEA. V shed 4 bases, J shed 8 bases, and the junction held 10 bases outside the gene matches. The CDR3 bases are TGCAGCGTTGTGTCTTTAGCGGGGCCCGATGAGCAGTTCTTC. It codes for CSVVSLAGPDEQFF.

This chain joins TRBV18 and TRBJ1-4; D is possibly TRBD1 (5 bases). Trimming took 8 bases from V and 1 from J, leaving 14 bases between them. Germline CDR1 reads KGHSH; CDR2 reads LQKENI. The CDR3 has 15 amino acids. In DNA form, the CDR3 reads TGTGCCAGCGCAACAGGAGTCGGAACTAATGAAAAACTGTTTTTT. Encoded protein: CASATGVGTNEKLFF.

This clone was detected a few times. The CDR3 coding sequence is TGTGCCAGCAGTAGGACAGTGGATCAGCCCCAGCATTTT. Translating gives CASSRTVDQPQHF. The chain links TRBV7-9 to TRBJ1-5; D perhaps matches TRBD1 (6 bases). Germline V gene sequence: CDR1 SEHNR, CDR2 FQNEAQ (reference sequence). V lost 6 bases, J lost 5 bases, and 11 bases lay in between. The CDR3 is made up of 13 amino acids.